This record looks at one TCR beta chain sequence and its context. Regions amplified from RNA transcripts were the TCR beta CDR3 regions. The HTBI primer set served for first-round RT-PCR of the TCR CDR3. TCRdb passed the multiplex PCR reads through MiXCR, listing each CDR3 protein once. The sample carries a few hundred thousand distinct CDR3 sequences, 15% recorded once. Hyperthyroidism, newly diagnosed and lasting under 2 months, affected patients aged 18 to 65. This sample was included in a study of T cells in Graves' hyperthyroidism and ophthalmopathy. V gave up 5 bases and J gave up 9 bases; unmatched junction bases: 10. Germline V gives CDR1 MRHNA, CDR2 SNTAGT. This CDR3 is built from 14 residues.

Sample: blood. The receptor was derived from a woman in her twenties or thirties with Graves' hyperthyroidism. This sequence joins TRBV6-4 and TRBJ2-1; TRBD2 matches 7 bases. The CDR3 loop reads CASSWTSGDIEQFF. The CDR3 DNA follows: TGTGCCAGCAGTTGGACTAGTGGTGATATTGAGCAGTTCTTC.